The 24 T cell receptor beta chains given below trace back to one sample, sequenced in a study of prognosis after radiotherapy for stage I lung cancer. Two rounds of multiplex PCR amplified TCR beta CDR3 from genomic DNA. It was primers specific to each TRBV and TRBJ gene that first-round PCR used. TCRdb fed the multiplex PCR reads into MiXCR, producing one record per CDR3 protein. Of around 30,000 distinct CDR3 sequences in the sample, 32% were seen once. The source was PBMCs, collected before or after stereotactic body radiation therapy (not recorded which). The source is a donor over 45 with non-small cell lung cancer.

This sequence joins TRBV30 and TRBJ1-4, with D tentatively TRBD1 (5 bases). The CDR3 is 13 residues long. Germline lookup yields CDR1 GTSNPN and CDR2 SVGIG (reference sequence). V was clipped by 2 bases and J by 10 bases, with 14 bases between them. CDR3 sequence reads: CAWSLARDVKLFF. The DNA for the CDR3 is TGTGCCTGGAGTCTTGCGAGGGACGTAAAACTGTTTTTT.

There are many counts of this clonotype. J is TRBJ1-6 and V is TRBV9; D gene uncertain. Germline-derived CDR1 and CDR2 are SGDLS and YYNGEE. This CDR3 is built from 12 residues. V lost 0 bases, J lost 10 bases, and 5 bases lay in between. The CDR3 reads CASSVGNSPLHF. The CDR3 DNA reads TGTGCCAGCAGCGTAGGCAACTCACCCCTCCACTTT.

As to this clonotype: A far larger clone is only one base removed, so a read error is likely. This chain uses TRBV6-4 with TRBJ2-1, with a weak D call TRBD2 (5 bases). From germline, CDR1 is MRHNA and CDR2 SNTAGT. The CDR3 consists of 12 residues. The CDR3 is CANSVSGGQQFF. The CDR3 region has the DNA TGTGCCAACAGTGTATCAGGAGGTCAGCAGTTCTTC.

This clonotype was recorded at least ten times. The chain combines TRBV12-3 or TRBV12-4 with TRBJ1-1; D ambiguous. Between the trimmed V and J ends, which lost 1 base and 1 base, there was a span of 4 bases. The CDR3 loop spans 13 amino acids. The CDR3 DNA is TGTGCCAGCAGTTTAGGGGGGAACACTGAAGCTTTCTTT. It encodes CASSLGGNTEAFF.

This clonotype was recorded at least ten times. The chain recombines TRBV9 with TRBJ2-7; TRBD2 aligns across 12 bases. V shed 3 bases, J shed 5 bases, and the junction held 6 bases outside the gene matches. CDR3 length: 15 amino acids. In germline, CDR1 is SGDLS, CDR2 YYNGEE. As DNA, the CDR3 is TGTGCCAGCAGCGCGACTAGCGGGAGAACAAACGAGCAGTACTTC. This encodes CASSATSGRTNEQYF.

This clonotype was counted many times. The chain links TRBV19 to TRBJ1-1; D perhaps matches TRBD1 (6 bases). CDR3 length: 14 residues. The V gene lost 6 bases and the J gene lost 2 bases, with 13 bases spanning the gap. Per the germline V gene, CDR1 is LNHDA and CDR2 is SQIVND (reference sequence). As DNA, the CDR3 is TGTGCCAGTAGCCCGGGACATAGTAACACTGAAGCTTTCTTT. Its translation: CASSPGHSNTEAFF.

This clonotype was observed a few times. This likely came from a read error, as a far larger clone is one base away. The CDR3 loop is CASSPGTAGHGELFF. Written as DNA, the CDR3 is TGTGCCAGCAGCCCCGGGACGGCCGGCCACGGGGAGCTGTTTTTT. The rearrangement joins TRBV6-2 or TRBV6-3 to TRBJ2-2, with D tentatively TRBD1 or TRBD2 (5 bases each). From germline, CDR1 is MNHEY and CDR2 SVGEGT. V was pared by 6 bases and J by 7 bases, with 18 bases between. The CDR3 contains 15 residues.

This clonotype occurred many times. The chain couples TRBV15 to TRBJ1-3, with unresolved D. This CDR3 spans 12 amino acids. V dropped 5 bases and J dropped 3 bases, with 5 bases sitting between them. Germline V gene data show CDR1 as LNHNV and CDR2 as YYDKDF (reference sequence). The CDR3 DNA follows: TGTGCCACCAGCTACATTGGAAACACCATATATTTT. Translating gives CATSYIGNTIYF.

The table lists this clonotype with many counts. The V gene is TRBV2, the J gene TRBJ2-5, with D possibly TRBD2 on 5 matching bases. V shed 6 bases and J shed 4 bases, with 12 bases lying between them. This CDR3 contains 13 residues. In germline, CDR1 is SNHLY, CDR2 FYNNEI. This CDR3 reads CASRRERPETQYF. For the CDR3, the DNA is TGTGCCAGCAGAAGGGAGAGGCCAGAGACCCAGTACTTC.

Points on this clonotype: At one end the junction does not follow the germline gene, possibly because of a read error. The V call is TRBV7-9, the J call TRBJ2-2; 9 bases match TRBD1. There are 17 residues in the CDR3. The germline gives CDR1 SEHNR, CDR2 FQNEAQ (reference sequence). The DNA for the CDR3 is TGTGCCAGCAGCCCCCGGGACAGGGCGGCTAACACCAGGGAGCTGTTTTTT. This gives the protein CASSPRDRAANTRELFF.

V and J are TRBV11-3 and TRBJ1-1, with TRBD1 matching 7 bases. CDR1 SGHNT and CDR2 YENEEA come from the germline V gene. V lost 7 bases to trimming and J lost 3 bases; unmatched junction nucleotides: 5. There are 13 residues in the CDR3. In DNA form, the CDR3 reads TGTGCCAGCACCATCCAGGGGGACACTGAAGCTTTCTTT. It specifies CASTIQGDTEAFF.

Turning to this clonotype: A much more abundant neighbour one base away suggests this may be a read error. The rearrangement links TRBV20-1 to TRBJ2-5; 8 bases are a match to TRBD2. The V gene end was trimmed by 6 bases and the J gene end by 7 bases; junction bases not matched to a gene: 13. This CDR3 region has 14 residues. CDR1 and CDR2 from the germline V gene are DFQATT and SNEGSKA (reference sequence). CDR3 DNA: TGCAGTGCCCCCACCGGGACTAGAGGAGGGACCCAGTACTTC. Its translation: CSAPTGTRGGTQYF.

There are many counts of this clonotype. V gene TRBV5-1 combines with J gene TRBJ2-7, with 14 bases identical to TRBD2. Unmatched junction bases numbered 10, after V lost 4 bases and J lost 7 bases. CDR3 length equals 16 residues. The germline gives CDR1 SGHRS, CDR2 YFSETQ. The CDR3 DNA sequence: TGCGCCAGCAGCCGAAGACTAGCGGGAGGGCCGGGTGAGCAGTACTTC. It translates to CASSRRLAGGPGEQYF.

This clonotype occurred many times. The chain joins TRBV11-2 to TRBJ1-6, with D possibly matching TRBD1 (6 bases). Trimming took 5 bases from V and 8 from J, leaving 13 bases between them. Looked up from germline, CDR1 is SGHAT and CDR2 is FQNNGV. The CDR3 has 14 residues. For the CDR3, the DNA is TGTGCCAGCAGCCGGGGGCAGGGCTATTCACCCCTCCACTTT. The encoded protein is CASSRGQGYSPLHF.

This clonotype occurred many times. CDR3 nucleotide sequence: TGTGCCAGCAACCTGGACTGGTCTGGGACCGGGGAGCTGTTTTTT. Amino acids: CASNLDWSGTGELFF. The chain employs TRBV2 and TRBJ2-2, with a tentative D call TRBD2 (5 bases). CDR3 length: 15 residues. The V end lost 7 bases, the J end lost 5 bases, and 17 bases lay between the germline ends. Germline V gives CDR1 SNHLY, CDR2 FYNNEI.

This clonotype was observed at least ten times. CDR3 protein: CASRATSGGEAFF. The CDR3, as DNA: TGTGCCAGCAGGGCAACATCGGGGGGTGAAGCTTTCTTT. V gene TRBV12-3 or TRBV12-4 combines with J gene TRBJ1-1, with D possibly TRBD1 on 5 matching bases. The CDR3 length is 13 residues. V was trimmed by 6 bases and J by 7 bases, leaving 15 bases between them.

This clonotype has a count of ten or more. The J gene is TRBJ2-5, the V gene TRBV30, with D tentatively TRBD2 (5 bases). Germline CDR1 reads GTSNPN; CDR2 reads SVGIG (reference sequence). Trimming left V 2 bases short and J 4 bases short, with 8 bases between. This CDR3 has 12 residues. CDR3 bases: TGTGCCTGGAGTCTCGCGGGAGAGACCCAGTACTTC. Amino acids: CAWSLAGETQYF.

This clonotype has just a few counts. This may arise from a read error, as a much more abundant clone is one base away. This chain links TRBV7-9 with TRBJ1-1; TRBD1 might be the D (6 bases). CDR3 length: 15 residues. Per germline, CDR1 SEHNR and CDR2 FQNEAQ (reference sequence). CDR3: CASSYHFGGRTEASF. CDR3 bases: TGTGCCAGCAGCTACCACTTTGGGGGCAGGACTGAAGCTTCCTTT.

This clonotype has at least ten counts. V usage is TRBV10-3 and J usage is TRBJ2-1; 7 bases map to TRBD2. Looked up from germline, CDR1 is ENHRY and CDR2 is SYGVKD. V trimming: 4 bases; J trimming: 3 bases; junction bases outside the gene matches: 12. The CDR3 is made up of 17 amino acids. CDR3 sequence reads: CAISAFVIAGLYNEQFF. The CDR3 DNA follows: TGTGCCATCAGTGCCTTCGTGATAGCGGGCCTCTACAATGAGCAGTTCTTC.

Note on this clonotype: Since a much larger clone is just one base distant, this may be a read error. The chain links TRBV29-1 to TRBJ2-7, with 12 bases that match TRBD1. CDR1 is SQVTM and CDR2 is ANQGSEA in the germline V gene. This CDR3 is 14 amino acids long. The CDR3 loop reads CSALFRDRGLEHYF. The CDR3 nucleotides are TGCAGCGCGCTTTTCCGGGACAGGGGGCTCGAGCATTACTTC.

This sequence joins TRBV5-1 and TRBJ1-2; 9 bases line up with TRBD1. V trimming: 2 bases; J trimming: 7 bases; junction bases outside the gene matches: 6. Germline loops: CDR1 SGHRS, CDR2 YFSETQ. There are 14 residues in the CDR3. CDR3 nucleotides: TGCGCCAGCAGCTTCGAACAGGGGGCGCGTGGCTACACCTTC. It specifies CASSFEQGARGYTF.

This clonotype was detected many times. The chain links TRBV20-1 to TRBJ2-1; 11 bases fit TRBD1. The CDR3 spans 15 residues. The V and J ends lost 3 bases and 4 bases, in that order; junction bases with no gene match: 5. In germline, CDR1 is DFQATT, CDR2 SNEGSKA (reference sequence). The CDR3 DNA follows: TGCAGTGCTAGTAACCGGGACAGGGGGTACAATGAGCAGTTCTTC. Protein: CSASNRDRGYNEQFF.

V is TRBV7-2 and J is TRBJ2-1; TRBD2 matches 7 bases. The CDR3 is 14 amino acids. V shed 0 bases, J shed 7 bases, and the junction held 3 bases outside the gene matches. Germline V gives CDR1 SGHTA, CDR2 FQGNSA. CDR3 nucleotide sequence: TGTGCCAGCAGCTTAGCGGCGGGAGCTAATGAGCAGTTCTTC. It is translated as CASSLAAGANEQFF. Supplemented by reference TRBV7-2 and TRBJ2-1, the full variable domain reads GAGVSQSPSNKVTEKGKDVELRCDPISGHTALYWYRQSLGQGLEFLIYFQGNSAPDKSGLPSDRFSAERTGGSVSTLTIQRTQQEDSAVYLCASSLAAGANEQFFGPGTRLTVL.

This clonotype has a count of ten or more. This chain joins TRBV27 and TRBJ2-7; TRBD1 or TRBD2 may be the D gene (6 bases each). V was clipped by 2 bases and J by 5 bases, with 13 bases between them. CDR3 length: 14 amino acids. CDR1 and CDR2 from the germline V gene are MNHEY and SMNVEV (reference sequence). CDR3 in amino acids: CASSLRGAPNEQYF. The DNA for the CDR3 is TGTGCCAGCAGTTTAAGGGGGGCGCCCAACGAGCAGTACTTC.